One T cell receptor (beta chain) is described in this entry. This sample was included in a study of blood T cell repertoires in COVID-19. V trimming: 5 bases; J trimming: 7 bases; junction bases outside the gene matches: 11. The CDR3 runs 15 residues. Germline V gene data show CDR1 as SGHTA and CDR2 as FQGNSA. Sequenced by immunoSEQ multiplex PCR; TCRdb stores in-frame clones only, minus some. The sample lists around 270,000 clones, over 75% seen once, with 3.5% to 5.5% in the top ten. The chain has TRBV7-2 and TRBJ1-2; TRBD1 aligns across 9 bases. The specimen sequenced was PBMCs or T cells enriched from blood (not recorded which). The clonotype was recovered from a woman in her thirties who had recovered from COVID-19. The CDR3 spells CASSQRTGGNPGYTF. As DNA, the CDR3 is TGTGCCAGCAGCCAGAGAACAGGGGGCAACCCTGGCTACACCTTC.